The 3 T cell receptor beta chains below were found in one sample sequenced in a study of cytomegalovirus exposure and HLA in healthy donors (dated by TCRdb to the late 2010s). Library generation was performed with the immunoSEQ multiplex PCR assay. A mixture of 60 forward primers for TCR Vbeta segments and 13 reverse primers for TCR Jbeta segments was used in the multiplex PCR. TCRdb retrieved this table from immuneACCESS and kept in-frame rearrangements only. Not all clones are present; in checked studies, unresolved V genes account for under half, and no reason is known for the remainder. A total of 100,000 to 150,000 clones appear in this sample, 77% of them only once. The ten largest make up roughly 12% of the sample. The sequenced sample consisted of PBMCs. Receptor source: a woman in her thirties or forties in good health and CMV-seropositive.

The chain links TRBV18 to TRBJ2-7; D may be TRBD1 (6 bases). Germline-derived CDR1 and CDR2 are KGHSH and LQKENI. This CDR3 has 15 amino acids. The germline V and J ends were trimmed by 2 bases and 7 bases, with 18 bases remaining between them. In nucleotides, the CDR3 is TGTGCCAGCTCACCAATCAGGGGACGCCTCTGGGAGCAGTACTTC. Its protein is CASSPIRGRLWEQYF. Full variable domain (missing parts from reference TRBV18 and TRBJ2-7): NAGVMQNPRHLVRRRGQEARLRCSPMKGHSHVYWYRQLPEEGLKFMVYLQKENIIDESGMPKERFSAEFPKEGPSILRIQQVVRGDSAAYFCASSPIRGRLWEQYFGPGTRLTVT.

This clone was seen once. The V and J genes are TRBV28 and TRBJ2-2; D not resolved. Trimming left V 2 bases short and J 4 bases short, with 5 bases between. Germline CDR1 is MDHEN and CDR2 is SYDVKM. The CDR3 contains 13 residues. CDR3 in amino acids: CASSLGPTGELFF. The CDR3 DNA reads TGTGCCAGCAGTTTAGGGCCCACCGGGGAGCTGTTTTTT.

The chain is built from TRBV5-4 and TRBJ2-4; TRBD2 matches 8 bases. The CDR3 is 15 residues long. V lost 3 bases and J lost 8; bases outside the gene matches: 10. Looked up from germline, CDR1 is SGHNT and CDR2 is YYREEE (reference sequence). CDR3 sequence reads: CASSSDGGAGDIQYF. CDR3 DNA sequence: TGTGCCAGCAGCTCTGACGGGGGGGCGGGCGACATTCAGTACTTC.